The rows below give T cell receptor beta chains drawn from one sample of a study of cytomegalovirus exposure and HLA in healthy donors. The data were produced by immunoSEQ multiplex PCR, yet TCRdb's version contains in-frame clones alone and is incomplete. The data show roughly 200,000 clones, with around 78% seen just once and under 2% held by the top ten. Sequenced material: PBMCs. These TCRs come from a man aged 25 to 45 in good health and CMV-seronegative. The CDR3 runs from the conserved cysteine through the conserved F or W. A D gene is named only where the DNA matches it firmly. Clone size is not always given. Where it is, it says once, few, many or a class for expanded clones.

v_gene,d_gene,len,abundance,j_gene,CDR3aa,CDR3nt
TRBV7-9,TRBD1,15,-,TRBJ1-2,CASSGRDRVQDGYTF,TGTGCCAGCAGCGGCCGGGACAGGGTTCAGGATGGCTACACCTTC
TRBV6-1,-,14,-,TRBJ2-3,CASQTHLGADTQYF,TGTGCCAGCCAAACCCACCTAGGGGCAGATACGCAGTATTTT
TRBV7-9,-,15,-,TRBJ2-2,CASNRQGRDTGELFF,TGTGCCAGCAACCGGCAGGGTCGCGACACCGGGGAGCTGTTTTTT
TRBV7-6,-,15,-,TRBJ2-3,CASSLPGSSTDTQYF,TGTGCCAGCAGCTTACCGGGATCTAGCACAGATACGCAGTATTTT
TRBV28,TRBD1,16,-,TRBJ2-2,CASRVRQGQNTGELFF,TGTGCCAGCAGGGTTAGACAGGGCCAGAACACCGGGGAGCTGTTTTTT
TRBV2,TRBD1,16,few,TRBJ1-2,CASSEEGTVFPRGYTF,TGTGCCAGCAGTGAAGAGGGGACAGTCTTTCCGCGGGGCTACACCTTC
TRBV9,-,14,-,TRBJ1-1,CASSVGTGNTEAFF,TGTGCCAGCAGCGTAGGAACAGGGAACACTGAAGCTTTCTTT
TRBV5-1,TRBD2,14,-,TRBJ2-7,CASSLGGSGYEQYF,TGCGCCAGCAGCTTGGGCGGGAGTGGGTACGAGCAGTACTTC
TRBV11-3,-,16,-,TRBJ2-5,CASSLGMGADQETQYF,TGTGCCAGCAGCTTAGGGATGGGGGCGGACCAAGAGACCCAGTACTTC
TRBV5-1,TRBD2,15,-,TRBJ2-7,CASSQSGGIVYEQYF,TGCGCCAGCAGCCAATCCGGGGGGATCGTTTACGAGCAGTACTTC
TRBV4-1,-,15,-,TRBJ2-7,CASSQEPGGSYEQYF,TGCGCCAGCAGCCAAGAACCAGGGGGGTCCTACGAGCAGTACTTC
TRBV15,-,16,-,TRBJ2-7,CATSREPWATGSGQYF,TGTGCCACCAGCAGAGAGCCTTGGGCGACAGGCTCGGGGCAGTACTTC
TRBV2,TRBD2,16,-,TRBJ2-5,CASKGLAGGKGETQYF,TGTGCCAGCAAGGGACTAGCGGGAGGAAAAGGAGAGACCCAGTACTTC
TRBV7-3,-,15,few,TRBJ2-5,CASSPRPGGSGEQYF,TGTGCCAGCAGCCCAAGGCCAGGGGGGTCTGGGGAGCAGTACTTC
TRBV2,-,14,few,TRBJ2-3,CASSHGVSTDTQYF,TGTGCCAGCAGTCACGGAGTTAGCACAGATACGCAGTATTTT
TRBV5-5,TRBD1,15,-,TRBJ2-2,CASSNRGPNSGELFF,TGTGCCAGCAGCAACAGGGGGCCCAACTCCGGGGAGCTGTTTTTT
TRBV5-1,TRBD1,15,-,TRBJ2-2,CASSPGGPGTGELFF,TGCGCCAGCAGTCCAGGGGGACCGGGCACCGGGGAGCTGTTTTTT
TRBV6-1,-,15,-,TRBJ1-2,CASSATGTSNYGYTF,TGTGCCAGCAGCGCCACAGGAACATCTAACTATGGCTACACCTTC
TRBV29-1,-,14,-,TRBJ1-1,CSVLWQGQGTEAFF,TGCAGCGTTCTCTGGCAGGGCCAAGGGACTGAAGCTTTCTTT
TRBV19,TRBD2,14,-,TRBJ2-7,CASSLAGGGYEQYF,TGTGCCAGTAGCCTAGCGGGAGGCGGGTACGAGCAGTACTTC
TRBV7-3,TRBD2,13,-,TRBJ2-2,CASRREGTGELFF,TGTGCCAGCAGGCGGGAGGGCACCGGGGAGCTGTTTTTT
TRBV13,-,15,once,TRBJ1-5,CASSIRSGGNQPQHF,TGTGCCAGCAGCATTAGATCGGGGGGCAATCAGCCCCAGCATTTT
TRBV11-2,-,12,-,TRBJ2-7,CASSSTTGEQYF,TGTGCCAGCAGCTCCACTACGGGCGAGCAGTACTTC
TRBV19,-,14,-,TRBJ2-7,CASTPVARSYEQYF,TGTGCCAGTACTCCAGTAGCGAGGTCCTACGAGCAGTACTTC
TRBV7-6,-,14,-,TRBJ2-3,CASSPGQTTDTQYF,TGTGCCAGCAGCCCAGGACAGACCACAGATACGCAATATTTT
TRBV6-5,-,15,-,TRBJ1-1,CASSYLTGGTGEAFF,TGTGCCAGCAGTTACCTGACAGGTGGAACGGGCGAAGCTTTCTTT
TRBV6-6,-,15,once,TRBJ2-7,CASSYSQQGGYEQYF,TGTGCCAGCAGTTACTCTCAGCAGGGGGGCTACGAGCAGTACTTC
TRBV18,TRBD1,16,-,TRBJ1-6,CASSGQQSSYNSPLHF,TGTGCCAGCTCGGGACAGCAGAGCTCCTATAATTCACCCCTCCACTTT
TRBV11-2,-,16,-,TRBJ2-7,CASSLGRGGHSYEQYF,TGTGCCAGCAGCTTAGGGCGGGGCGGACACTCCTACGAGCAGTACTTC
TRBV7-9,-,14,-,TRBJ1-1,CASRLLEVDSEAFF,TGTGCCAGCAGATTGCTGGAAGTTGACTCTGAAGCTTTCTTT
TRBV11-2,-,14,few,TRBJ2-5,CASSLRAEQETQYF,TGTGCCAGCAGCTTAAGAGCGGAACAAGAGACCCAGTACTTC
TRBV5-1,TRBD2,16,-,TRBJ2-1,CASSLVTSGRANEQFF,TGCGCCAGCAGCTTGGTTACTAGCGGGAGGGCCAATGAGCAGTTCTTC
TRBV5-1,TRBD1,16,once,TRBJ1-2,CASSPTSTGNSYGYTF,TGCGCCAGCAGCCCGACCTCGACAGGGAATAGCTATGGCTACACCTTC
TRBV5-1,TRBD2,17,-,TRBJ2-7,CASSPGLAGGPVYEQYF,TGCGCCAGCAGCCCGGGACTAGCGGGAGGGCCGGTCTACGAGCAGTACTTC
TRBV19,TRBD1,17,-,TRBJ1-1,CASSIVSPTGSLTEAFF,TGTGCCAGTAGTATAGTTTCCCCGACAGGGTCTCTTACTGAAGCTTTCTTT
TRBV6-8,-,15,-,TRBJ2-7,CASSYSRTEIYEQYF,TGTGCCAGCAGTTATTCCCGGACAGAGATCTACGAGCAGTACTTC
TRBV27,TRBD1,13,-,TRBJ1-2,CASSLTGGYGYTF,TGTGCCAGCAGTTTGACAGGGGGCTATGGCTACACCTTC
TRBV21-1,-,14,-,TRBJ2-1,CASVSGTGDNEQFF,TGTGCCAGCGTATCCGGGACAGGGGACAATGAGCAGTTCTTC
TRBV6-6,-,13,-,TRBJ2-5,CASRRDRGETQYF,TGTGCCAGCAGGCGGGACAGAGGAGAGACCCAGTACTTC
TRBV5-1,-,15,-,TRBJ1-5,CASSLAPSGGQPQHF,TGCGCCAGCAGCTTGGCCCCCTCGGGGGGGCAGCCCCAGCATTTT
TRBV5-1,TRBD1,15,-,TRBJ2-7,CASSLGQGGSYEQYF,TGCGCCAGCAGCCTCGGACAGGGCGGCTCCTACGAGCAGTACTTC
TRBV5-1,-,13,-,TRBJ1-6,CASSLVVNSPLHF,TGCGCCAGCAGCTTGGTAGTTAATTCACCCCTCCACTTT
TRBV14,-,14,-,TRBJ2-3,CASSGPELTDTQYF,TGTGCCAGCAGCGGCCCGGAGTTGACAGATACGCAGTATTTT
TRBV28,-,14,-,TRBJ1-1,CASSFSAENTEAFF,TGTGCCAGCAGTTTTTCCGCAGAGAACACTGAAGCTTTCTTT
TRBV7-7,TRBD1,15,once,TRBJ2-7,CASSKGQSGSYEQYF,TGTGCCAGCAGCAAGGGACAGTCAGGCTCCTACGAGCAGTACTTC
TRBV19,-,14,-,TRBJ1-3,CASSISGSGNTIYF,TGTGCCAGTAGTATTTCGGGATCTGGAAACACCATATATTTT
TRBV2,-,12,-,TRBJ2-7,CASSAGHYEQYF,TGTGCCAGCAGCGCTGGGCACTACGAGCAGTACTTC
TRBV19,-,14,medium-sized,TRBJ2-1,CASIDGGSYNEQFF,TGTGCCAGTATTGATGGCGGTTCCTACAATGAGCAGTTCTTC
TRBV27,TRBD1,15,-,TRBJ2-7,CASSSAGTGGSEQYF,TGTGCCAGCAGTTCTGCCGGGACAGGGGGTTCCGAGCAGTACTTC
TRBV28,TRBD2,16,-,TRBJ2-7,CASSFELAGLSYEQYF,TGTGCCAGCAGTTTTGAGTTAGCGGGACTCTCCTACGAGCAGTACTTC
TRBV2,TRBD2,14,few,TRBJ2-5,CASSRGGTRETQYF,TGTGCCAGCAGTAGGGGAGGGACCAGAGAGACCCAGTACTTC
TRBV6-5,-,13,-,TRBJ2-7,CASSYSRTYEQYF,TGTGCCAGCAGTTACTCGCGCACCTACGAGCAGTACTTC
TRBV20-1,-,11,-,TRBJ2-3,CSAPSTDTQYF,TGCAGTGCTCCGAGCACAGATACGCAGTATTTT
TRBV5-6,TRBD2,14,once,TRBJ2-5,CASSSGGVQETQYF,TGTGCCAGCAGCTCGGGAGGAGTCCAAGAGACCCAGTACTTC
TRBV6-5,-,15,-,TRBJ1-3,CASSYSTLTGNTIYF,TGTGCCAGCAGTTACTCGACATTAACTGGAAACACCATATATTTT